A selection of T cell receptor beta chains follows, all from one sample in a study of T cell repertoires in cytomegalovirus infection. TCRdb fed the reads into MiXCR, producing one record per CDR3 protein. The sample has around 200,000 distinct CDR3 sequences; approximately 40% are singletons. The antigens these receptors bind are not known. The sample consisted of CD8+ T cells from cultured PBMCs, taken from culture after CMV antigen stimulation. The origin of the receptors is a human donor in good health (CMV status not recorded). Some clones in this sample may be carry-over from other donors' samples. Each CDR3 is given with its conserved first and last residue. D genes are given only for firm matches. The size of a clone is reported for some rows only, either as once, few or many, or as a class for expanded clones.

v_call	j_call	d_call	clone_size	cdr3_nt	cdr3_aa
TRBV7-9	TRBJ2-5	NA	many	TGTGCCAGCAGCTCCGGAGACTACCAAGAGACCCAGTACTTC	CASSSGDYQETQYF
TRBV7-2	TRBJ1-1	TRBD1	NA	TGTGCCAGCAGCTTAGTTTACGGGACAGGTACCACTGAAGCTTTCTTT	CASSLVYGTGTTEAFF
TRBV7-8	TRBJ2-3	NA	many	TGTGCCAGCAGCTTTTACGGGGTTAGCACAGATACGCAGTATTTT	CASSFYGVSTDTQYF
TRBV7-9	TRBJ2-4	TRBD1	few	TGTGCCAGCAGCTTGGACAGGGAACAAAACATTCAGTACTTC	CASSLDREQNIQYF
TRBV27	TRBJ1-2	NA	NA	TGTGCCAGCAGTTTATCCGTCGGACCGATGGACTATGGCTACACCTTC	CASSLSVGPMDYGYTF
TRBV5-1	TRBJ1-2	TRBD1	NA	TGCGCCAGCAGCCCCGCAGGGGGCGCAGGCGGCTACACCTTC	CASSPAGGAGGYTF
TRBV5-6	TRBJ2-3	TRBD1	NA	TGTGCCAGCAGCTCCAGTGAAGGGGGCGGAGGCACAGATACGCAGTATTTT	CASSSSEGGGGTDTQYF
TRBV3-1	TRBJ1-1	TRBD1	NA	TGTGCCAGCAGCCAAGATCTTGGGACAGGGGGCGCGATCGGCACTGAAGCTTTCTTT	CASSQDLGTGGAIGTEAFF
TRBV4-1	TRBJ2-1	NA	NA	TGCGCCAGCAGCCAAGTTGGAAGCAATGAGCAGTTCTTC	CASSQVGSNEQFF
TRBV7-9	TRBJ2-1	TRBD2	few	TGTGCCAGCAGCTTAATCGGCGGGAGGACCAGCAATGAGCAGTTCTTC	CASSLIGGRTSNEQFF
TRBV7-6	TRBJ2-1	TRBD2	NA	TGTGCCAGCAGCGCGACCATTAGCGGGAGGGCGGATAATGAGCAGTTCTTC	CASSATISGRADNEQFF
TRBV29-1	TRBJ1-2	NA	NA	TGCAGCGTTGACCTAGTGGGGTATGGCTACACCTTC	CSVDLVGYGYTF
TRBV9	TRBJ2-1	TRBD2	NA	TGTGCCAGCAGCGCAGGCGGGGGAGGCAATGAGCAGTTCTTC	CASSAGGGGNEQFF
TRBV5-6	TRBJ1-1	NA	NA	TGTGCCAGCAGCCAGGACCGAGGAACGACTGTAGCTTTCTTT	CASSQDRGTTVAFF
TRBV11-1	TRBJ1-2	NA	few	TGTGCCAGCAGCTTAGACGAAAACTATGGCTACACCTTC	CASSLDENYGYTF
TRBV5-1	TRBJ1-1	NA	NA	TGCGCCAGCAGTTACAAGAACACTGAAGCTTTCTTT	CASSYKNTEAFF
TRBV15	TRBJ2-7	NA	NA	TGTGCCACCAGCAGAGATAAAGGGAACGAGCAGTACTTC	CATSRDKGNEQYF
TRBV27	TRBJ1-1	NA	NA	TGTGCCAGCAGCCCGAAAAGAGGGTTGGGGAACAGGATTGAAGCTTTCTTT	CASSPKRGLGNRIEAFF
TRBV27	TRBJ2-3	TRBD1	few	TGTGCCAGCAGCTTATCCGCCAGGGGGTCAGCAGATACGCAGTATTTT	CASSLSARGSADTQYF
TRBV27	TRBJ2-2	NA	few	TGTGCCAGCCTCTCGGACTCACCGCCTTACACCGGGGAGCTGTTTTTT	CASLSDSPPYTGELFF
TRBV27	TRBJ1-1	NA	NA	TGTGCCAGCAAGGATTCTACCCTTCGGTCAGTCAACACTGAAGCTTTCTTT	CASKDSTLRSVNTEAFF
TRBV25-1	TRBJ1-1	NA	NA	TGTGCCAGCAGTGAGCCCGGGACAGAAGCTTTCTTT	CASSEPGTEAFF
TRBV7-6	TRBJ1-1	NA	NA	TGTGCCAGCGGACAATCGAACACTGAAGCTTTCTTT	CASGQSNTEAFF
TRBV28	TRBJ2-2	NA	NA	TGTGCCAGCAGTTACCCGGGACCGAACACCGGGGAGCTGTTTTTT	CASSYPGPNTGELFF
TRBV7-8	TRBJ2-7	NA	many	TGTGCCAGCAGCTTACCAGGGAGGGGGTCCTACGAGCAGTACTTC	CASSLPGRGSYEQYF
TRBV7-2	TRBJ1-1	NA	few	TGTGCCAGCAGCCATGGGCCGGTCTCCGAAGCTTTCTTT	CASSHGPVSEAFF
TRBV7-8	TRBJ2-1	NA	NA	TGTGCCAGCAGCTTAGTGGGTTCCCACGGTGAGCAGTTCTTC	CASSLVGSHGEQFF
TRBV6-1	TRBJ2-1	NA	NA	TGTGCCAGCAGTGAATTCTCCCAGGCCTACAATGAGCAGTTCTTC	CASSEFSQAYNEQFF
TRBV28	TRBJ1-5	TRBD1	NA	TGTGCCAGCAGCCCAATAGGGGACAGTATCTATCAGCCCCAGCATTTT	CASSPIGDSIYQPQHF
TRBV7-8	TRBJ1-4	NA	NA	TGTGCCAGCAGCTTGGTTGTACCAGGGACTAATGAAAAACTGTTTTTT	CASSLVVPGTNEKLFF
TRBV4-1	TRBJ2-1	NA	few	TGCGCCAGCAGCCGAAACAGGTACAATGAGCAGTTCTTC	CASSRNRYNEQFF
TRBV19	TRBJ1-5	NA	NA	TGTGCCAGTAGACCCCTCGAAGGAAGGCCCCAGCATTTT	CASRPLEGRPQHF
TRBV20-1	TRBJ2-7	NA	NA	TGCAGTGCTAGAGCCATCCGGGACCCCTCCTACGAGCAGTACTTC	CSARAIRDPSYEQYF
TRBV6-1	TRBJ1-2	TRBD1	many	TGTGCCACCCTCCTAACAGGGGGCGGCGGCTATGGCTACACCTTC	CATLLTGGGGYGYTF
TRBV6-5	TRBJ1-2	NA	NA	TGTGCCAGCAGTTACTTAGGTGGGACGGAGAATGGCTACACCTTC	CASSYLGGTENGYTF
TRBV19	TRBJ1-2	NA	NA	TGTGCCAGTAGTGACCGACAGGTTGTTGTAGTATATGGCTACACCTTC	CASSDRQVVVVYGYTF